This TCR beta chain was identified in a study of vaccination and CD4 T cells after COVID-19. Study background: The peptides that stimulated the cells were overlapping spike peptides from SARS-CoV-2, HCoV-NL63, HCoV-OC43 and HCoV-229E.

The CDR3 runs to 17 residues. V was pared by 4 bases and J by 2 bases, with 11 bases of the junction left unmatched. CDR1 and CDR2 (germline): SGHNT, YYREEE (reference sequence). Once obtained from cultured CD4+ T cells, the DNA was sequenced using the Oncomine TCR Beta short-read assay. TCRdb reprocessed the PCR reads via MiXCR and lists one record per CDR3 protein. The repertoire holds around 19,000 distinct CDR3 sequences, with roughly 30% as singletons. Regarding time point: late sampling 161 to 241 days after vaccination in three convalescent patients. Described treatment: roughly ten-day PBMC culture with coronavirus spike peptide pools or control peptides (ViraFEST assay). Broader study findings: In convalescent patients, a median about 90% of reactive clones appeared only post-vaccination. Median numbers of SARS-CoV-2-reactive clonotypes increased from approximately 21 to 40 (not a significant change).

On this clonotype itself: Its antigen is as yet unknown.

This clonotype was sampled from a human donor who had recovered from COVID-19. The J gene is TRBJ2-3, the V gene TRBV5-4, with TRBD2 matching over 9 bases. Source: CD4+ T cells from blood, cultured in vitro, taken about 7 months after SARS-CoV-2 vaccination. The CDR3 sequence: CASSGGSGRAITDTQYF. DNA of the CDR3: TGTGCCAGCAGCGGGGGTAGCGGGAGAGCGATCACAGATACGCAGTATTTT.